This T cell receptor (beta chain) comes out of a study of blood T cells in healthy people across ages. Together with a sample-barcoded 5' primer, a J-beta primer mix was included in a second PCR lasting about 6 to 11 cycles. All cDNA molecules were each tagged by a template-switch adaptor with 12 random nucleotides. One entry per CDR3 protein, called by TCRdb with MiXCR from the 5' RACE reads. The sample has 500,000 to 650,000 distinct CDR3 sequences; about 26% are singletons. A remark on this clonotype: Antigen: not known.

Isolation per sample recovered at least 6 million PBMCs. Findings and limits, study-wide: Long-lived donors carried more naive CD4+ cells and greater diversity than aged donors.

The V gene's germline CDR1 is DFQATT and CDR2 SNEGSKA (reference sequence). V dropped 0 bases and J dropped 3 bases, with 2 bases sitting between them. This CDR3 comprises 12 residues. This same sample was also taken into another study, of T cells of mothers and their children. That paper notes: Overlap ran slightly, non-significantly higher for related than unrelated mother-child pairs.

The J gene is TRBJ2-2, the V gene TRBV20-1, with D unresolved. Sequenced input: blood. This clonotype originated in a boy younger than 10 in good health. In DNA form, the CDR3 reads TGCAGTGCTAGAGATCACACCGGGGAGCTGTTTTTT. Translated: CSARDHTGELFF.